The 26 T cell receptor beta chains presented below share a single source sample, sequenced in a study of vaccination effects on CD4 cells after COVID-19. Their antigen targets remain unknown. Repertoires were generated with immunoSEQ multiplex PCR, while TCRdb's copy carries only in-frame clones and drops some. The repertoire holds about 41,000 clones, with over 60% as singletons. Antigen-specific CD4+ T cells were expanded with viral peptide pools in the ViraFEST assay before sequencing. Once cultured for 10 days, the cells underwent separation to obtain CD4+ T cells. Vaccinated participants had no history of SARS-CoV-2 infection and tested negative for nucleocapsid antibodies. The sample was CD4+ T cells from PBMCs cultured with HCoV-NL63 spike peptides, taken before COVID-19 vaccination. These receptor sequences come from a human donor who received a COVID-19 vaccine.

V usage is TRBV5-8 and J usage is TRBJ1-5; D remains ambiguous. V was pared by 2 bases and J by 5 bases, with 8 bases between. The germline V gene has CDR1 SGHTS and CDR2 YDEGEE. The CDR3 length is 13 residues. CDR3 amino acids: CASSLMADQPQHF. In nucleotides, the CDR3 is TGTGCCAGCAGCTTAATGGCGGATCAGCCCCAGCATTTT. The full variable domain, with the rest looked up from reference TRBV5-8 and TRBJ1-5, is EAGVTQSPTHLIKTRGQQATLRCSPISGHTSVYWYQQALGLGLQFLLWYDEGEERNRGNFPPRFSGRQFPNYSSELNVNALELEDSALYLCASSLMADQPQHFGDGTRLSIL.

Written as DNA, the CDR3 is TGTGCCAGCAGCGATCTTAGCGGAGGGGATGAGCAGTTCTTC. Amino acid sequence: CASSDLSGGDEQFF. The chain carries TRBV6-2 or TRBV6-3 and TRBJ2-1; D is perhaps TRBD2 (6 bases). The CDR3 runs to 14 residues. The germline gives CDR1 MNHEY, CDR2 SVGEGT. The V end was cut by 6 bases, the J end by 8 bases, with 17 bases between.

The V call is TRBV5-1, the J call TRBJ1-2; perhaps TRBD1 as D (6 bases). This CDR3 comprises 16 residues. The V gene lost 0 bases and the J gene lost 3 bases, with 15 bases spanning the gap. Germline CDR1 and CDR2: SGHRS and YFSETQ. The CDR3 DNA reads TGCGCCAGCAGCTTGGTCTCGGGGGCGATGGACTATGGCTACACCTTC. As protein: CASSLVSGAMDYGYTF.

This clone was found once. This chain joins TRBV3-1 (or the pseudogene TRBV3-2) and TRBJ2-1, with 8 positions matching TRBD2. V lost 0 bases to trimming and J lost 0 bases; unmatched junction nucleotides: 10. Germline CDR1 reads LGHDT; CDR2 reads YNNKEL (reference sequence). This CDR3 region has 19 residues. CDR3 loop: CASSQEMYVGGGSYNEQFF. CDR3 in DNA: TGTGCCAGCAGCCAAGAGATGTATGTCGGGGGGGGCTCCTACAATGAGCAGTTCTTC.

There are a few counts of this clone. This sequence joins TRBV7-2 and TRBJ2-2; D gene unclear. CDR3 length equals 14 residues. Between the trimmed V and J ends, which lost 3 bases and 0 bases, there was a span of 5 bases. Germline lookup yields CDR1 SGHTA and CDR2 FQGNSA. The CDR3 region is CASSLGSNTGELFF. CDR3 coding DNA: TGTGCCAGCAGCTTGGGATCGAACACCGGGGAGCTGTTTTTT.

V is TRBV30 and J is TRBJ1-1, with a weak D call TRBD1 (5 bases). Germline V gene data show CDR1 as GTSNPN and CDR2 as SVGIG (reference sequence). The CDR3 has 13 amino acids. The V gene lost 1 base and the J gene lost 1 base, with 7 bases spanning the gap. The CDR3: CAWSADRNTEAFF. The CDR3 region has the DNA TGTGCCTGGAGTGCCGACAGGAACACTGAAGCTTTCTTT.

The genes are TRBV6-2 or TRBV6-3 and TRBJ2-7; D may correspond to TRBD1 or TRBD2 (5 bases each). CDR1 MNHEY and CDR2 SVGEGT come from the germline V gene. Trimming pared 0 bases from V and 7 bases from J, leaving 13 bases between. The CDR3 consists of 14 residues. The CDR3 region is CASSYSGVANEQYV. Written as DNA, the CDR3 is TGTGCCAGCAGTTACTCGGGGGTAGCGAATGAGCAGTACGTC.

This chain joins TRBV6-2 or TRBV6-3 and TRBJ1-5, with 7 nucleotides matching TRBD1. From germline, CDR1 is MNHEY and CDR2 SVGEGT. The junction had 8 bases not matched to a gene; V was cut back by 5 bases and J by 7 bases. The CDR3 totals 14 residues. This CDR3 is CASSLGQEDQPQHF. CDR3 DNA: TGTGCCAGCAGTCTTGGACAGGAAGACCAGCCCCAGCATTTT.

The V gene is TRBV9, the J gene TRBJ2-3; no clear D. The CDR3 totals 12 residues. Trimming took 2 bases from V and 5 from J, leaving 6 bases between them. Germline CDR1 and CDR2: SGDLS and YYNGEE. CDR3 sequence (DNA): TGTGCCAGCAGCGTGGTTGGAGATACGCAGTATTTT. This sequence encodes CASSVVGDTQYF.

The chain carries TRBV5-6 and TRBJ2-7, with D possibly being TRBD1 (5 bases). This CDR3 comprises 16 residues. Trimming took 2 bases from V and 0 from J, leaving 15 bases between them. The germline V gene encodes CDR1 SGHDT and CDR2 YYEEEE. The CDR3 nucleotides are TGTGCCAGCAGCTTATATTCGACAGTGAGCTCCTACGAGCAGTACGTC. Amino acids: CASSLYSTVSSYEQYV.

The chain recombines TRBV5-1 with TRBJ2-3; D is uncertain. Trimming removed 6 bases at V and 8 bases at J, with 10 bases between. CDR3 length: 11 amino acids. Per germline, CDR1 SGHRS and CDR2 YFSETQ. DNA of the CDR3: TGCGCCAGCATCGAGAATGGTACGCAGTATTTT. Amino acids: CASIENGTQYF.

The chain uses TRBV7-8 and TRBJ1-1; 9 nucleotides match TRBD1. Germline values: CDR1 SGHVS, CDR2 FQNEAQ. V shed 5 bases, J shed 5 bases, and the junction held 6 bases outside the gene matches. The CDR3 spans 14 residues. The CDR3 region has the DNA TGTGCCAGCAGCATATCGACAGGGGGAACTGAAGCTTTCTTT. Protein sequence: CASSISTGGTEAFF.

This clone was picked up one time. The V gene is TRBV6-5, the J gene TRBJ2-4; 8 bases are shared with TRBD2. There are 15 residues in the CDR3. V was clipped by 7 bases and J by 1 base; unmatched bases: 6. Germline V gene data show CDR1 as MNHEY and CDR2 as SVGAGI. The CDR3 loop reads CASTPGGMAKNIQYF. CDR3 nucleotide sequence: TGTGCCAGCACACCGGGGGGGATGGCCAAAAACATTCAGTACTTC.

The chain combines TRBV11-2 with TRBJ1-2, with D unresolved. Trimming took 7 bases from V and 2 from J, leaving 14 bases between them. The CDR3 contains 14 residues. Per germline, CDR1 SGHAT and CDR2 FQNNGV. The CDR3 loop is CASKVTATNYGYTF. DNA for the CDR3: TGTGCCAGCAAGGTCACGGCTACCAACTATGGCTACACCTTC.

The chain employs TRBV6-6 and TRBJ2-7; D call uncertain. V was shortened by 7 bases and J by 3 bases, with 16 bases between the two germline ends. The germline V gene has CDR1 MNHNY and CDR2 SVGAGI (reference sequence). There are 14 residues in the CDR3. The CDR3 protein is CASKDGALNYEQYV. CDR3 in DNA: TGTGCCAGCAAGGACGGAGCTTTGAACTACGAGCAGTACGTC.

The genes are TRBV6-1 and TRBJ1-2; no definite D call. Germline CDR1 is MNHNS and CDR2 is SASEGT. The CDR3 has 11 residues. Trimming stripped 1 base from V and 9 bases from J, with 6 bases between. CDR3 nucleotides: TGTGCCAGCAGTGAAGGGGTCAGCTACACCTTC. It codes for CASSEGVSYTF.

The chain is built from TRBV5-1 and TRBJ1-2; the D is unclear. Per germline, CDR1 SGHRS and CDR2 YFSETQ. The CDR3 runs to 16 residues. The ends were cut back, 1 base at V and 0 bases at J, with 13 bases in the middle. The CDR3 bases are TGCGCCAGCAGCTTGCTCCCTAGGCCCGCTAACTATGGCTACACCTTC. This codes for CASSLLPRPANYGYTF. The variable domain in full, with the rest retrieved from reference TRBV5-1 and TRBJ1-2, is KAGVTQTPRYLIKTRGQQVTLSCSPISGHRSVSWYQQTPGQGLQFLFEYFSETQRNKGNFPGRFSGRQFSNSRSEMNVSTLELGDSALYLCASSLLPRPANYGYTFGSGTRLTVV.

The chain is built from TRBV18 and TRBJ2-3; unclear D gene. The CDR3 has 17 amino acids. V was clipped by 3 bases and J by 2 bases, with 18 bases between them. Germline V gene data show CDR1 as KGHSH and CDR2 as LQKENI. The CDR3 DNA is TGTGCCAGCTCACCTATACGGGCCCAAGGGTACACAGATACGCAGTATTTT. The encoded protein is CASSPIRAQGYTDTQYF.

This clone is a singleton in its sample. CDR3 protein: CASSLDPSPGTDTQYF. The CDR3 DNA follows: TGCGCCAGCAGCTTGGACCCCTCCCCCGGGACAGATACGCAGTATTTT. The rearrangement links TRBV5-1 to TRBJ2-3, with D hard to call. The germline CDR1 and CDR2 sequences are SGHRS and YFSETQ. The CDR3 has 16 amino acids. The V and J ends lost 0 bases and 3 bases respectively, with 14 bases between them.

This clone has a single count. CDR3: CASSLRGRGMNTEAFF. The CDR3 DNA reads TGTGCCAGCAGCTTAAGGGGAAGGGGGATGAACACTGAAGCTTTCTTT. The chain combines TRBV7-2 with TRBJ1-1; tentative D call: TRBD1 (6 bases). Germline V gene sequence: CDR1 SGHTA, CDR2 FQGNSA. This CDR3 has 16 amino acids. With 2 bases removed from V and 0 bases from J, the gap between germline ends came to 13 bases.

The chain combines TRBV7-2 with TRBJ2-6, with 7 nucleotides matching TRBD2. V lost 1 base and J lost 0; bases outside the gene matches: 9. The CDR3 is made up of 19 amino acids. The germline CDR1 and CDR2 sequences are SGHTA and FQGNSA. The CDR3 DNA reads as TGTGCCAGCAGCTTAGTCGGGAGGCCTACCTACTCTGGGGCCAACGTCCTGACTTTC. This codes for CASSLVGRPTYSGANVLTF.

This rearrangement joins TRBV5-1 to TRBJ2-5; TRBD1 matches 7 bases. CDR3 size: 14 residues. The trim removed 2 bases at V and 1 base at J, leaving 2 bases unmatched. Germline CDR1 SGHRS, CDR2 YFSETQ. The CDR3 coding sequence is TGCGCCAGCAGCTTAGGGACAGTCCAAGAGACCCAGTACTTC. Translated, it gives CASSLGTVQETQYF.

The chain has TRBV24-1 and TRBJ1-2; D remains unclear. Trimming removed 1 base from V and 8 bases from J, with 10 bases in between. The CDR3 spans 13 residues. Germline V lookup: CDR1 KGHDR, CDR2 SFDVKD. The CDR3 is CATSDFKQEGYTF. In DNA form, the CDR3 reads TGTGCCACCAGTGATTTTAAGCAGGAAGGCTACACCTTC.

The chain uses TRBV4-3 and TRBJ1-2, with D unresolved. The CDR3 extends over 14 amino acids. CDR1 is LGHNA, CDR2 YSLEER, per germline. V was trimmed by 0 bases and J by 5 bases, leaving 10 bases between them. Here the CDR3 reads CASSQDRAAYGYTF. For the CDR3, the DNA is TGCGCCAGCAGCCAAGATCGGGCAGCTTATGGCTACACCTTC.

This clone was seen just once. The rearrangement uses TRBV6-5 and TRBJ1-1; D gene ambiguous. The CDR3 totals 12 residues. Germline V gene sequence: CDR1 MNHEY, CDR2 SVGAGI. V lost 10 bases and J lost 1, with 10 bases in between. CDR3 DNA sequence: TGTGCCACCCGGACTGAGAACACTGAAGCTTTCTTT. This encodes CATRTENTEAFF.

The rearrangement joins TRBV7-9 to TRBJ1-1; tentative D call: TRBD1 (5 bases). Trimming cost V 4 bases and J 8 bases, with 14 bases left between them. Germline CDR1 is SEHNR and CDR2 is FQNEAQ (reference sequence). CDR3 length: 13 residues. CDR3 sequence reads: CASSSGPRREAFF. The CDR3 coding sequence is TGTGCCAGCAGCTCGGGGCCCCGGAGGGAAGCTTTCTTT.